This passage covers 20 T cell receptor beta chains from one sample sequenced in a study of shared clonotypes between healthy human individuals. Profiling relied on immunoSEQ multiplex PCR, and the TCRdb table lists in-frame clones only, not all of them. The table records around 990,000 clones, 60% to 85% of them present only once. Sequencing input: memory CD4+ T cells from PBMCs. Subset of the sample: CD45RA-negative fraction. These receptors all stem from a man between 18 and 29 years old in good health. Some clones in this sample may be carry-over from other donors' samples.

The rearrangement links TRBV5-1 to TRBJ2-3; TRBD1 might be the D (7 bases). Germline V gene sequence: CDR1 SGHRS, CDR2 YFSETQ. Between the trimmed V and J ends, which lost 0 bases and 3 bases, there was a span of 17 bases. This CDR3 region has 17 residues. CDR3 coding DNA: TGCGCCAGCAGCTTGGCCGGGACGGCAGGGGGGACAGATACGCAGTATTTT. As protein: CASSLAGTAGGTDTQYF.

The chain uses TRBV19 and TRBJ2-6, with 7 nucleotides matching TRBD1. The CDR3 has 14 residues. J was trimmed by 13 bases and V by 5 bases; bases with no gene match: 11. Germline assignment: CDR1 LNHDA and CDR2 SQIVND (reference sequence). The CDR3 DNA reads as TGTGCCAGTAGTCAGACCGGGACAGTCGGAGTCCTGACTTTC. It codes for CASSQTGTVGVLTF.

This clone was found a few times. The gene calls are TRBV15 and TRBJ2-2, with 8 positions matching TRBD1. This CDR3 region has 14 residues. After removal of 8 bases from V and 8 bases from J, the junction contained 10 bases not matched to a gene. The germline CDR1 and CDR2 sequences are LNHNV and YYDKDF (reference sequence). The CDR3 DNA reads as TGTGCCACCCGCTCCGGGACAGGCCCAGGGGAGCTGTTTTTT. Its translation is CATRSGTGPGELFF.

This CDR3 is CASSFRGQEQFF. The DNA of the CDR3 is TGTGCCAGCAGTTTTAGGGGACAAGAGCAGTTCTTC. The chain has TRBV27 and TRBJ2-1; a weak D match, TRBD1 (6 bases). V dropped 3 bases and J dropped 10 bases, with 10 bases sitting between them. Germline V gene data show CDR1 as MNHEY and CDR2 as SMNVEV (reference sequence). The CDR3 has 12 amino acids.

CDR3 nucleotides: TGTGCCAGCAACCGGGGCCAGGCGGGACAGACCTCCTATGGCTACACCTTC. Its protein is CASNRGQAGQTSYGYTF. The chain links TRBV5-5 to TRBJ1-2; 7 bases align to TRBD1. Germline values: CDR1 SGHKS, CDR2 YYEKEE (reference sequence). Trimming removed 6 bases from V and 4 bases from J; junction bases left unmatched: 18. The length of the CDR3 is 17 residues. The entire variable domain, with the rest obtained from reference TRBV5-5 and TRBJ1-2, is as follows: DAGVTQSPTHLIKTRGQQVTLRCSPISGHKSVSWYQQVLGQGPQFIFQYYEKEERGRGNFPDRFSARQFPNYSSELNVNALLLGDSALYLCASNRGQAGQTSYGYTFGSGTRLTVV.

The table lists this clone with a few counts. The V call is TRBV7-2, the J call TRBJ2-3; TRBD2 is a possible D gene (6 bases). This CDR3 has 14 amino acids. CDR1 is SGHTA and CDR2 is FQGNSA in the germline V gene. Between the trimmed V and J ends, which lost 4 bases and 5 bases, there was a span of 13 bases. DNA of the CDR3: TGTGCCAGCAGCTCCCCAGGGCGGGGAGATACGCAGTATTTT. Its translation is CASSSPGRGDTQYF.

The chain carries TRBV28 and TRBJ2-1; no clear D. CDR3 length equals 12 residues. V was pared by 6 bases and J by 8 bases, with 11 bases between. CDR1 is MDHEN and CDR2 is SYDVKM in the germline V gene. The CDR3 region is CASRHGPDEQFF. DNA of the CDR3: TGTGCCAGCAGACATGGACCCGATGAGCAGTTCTTC.

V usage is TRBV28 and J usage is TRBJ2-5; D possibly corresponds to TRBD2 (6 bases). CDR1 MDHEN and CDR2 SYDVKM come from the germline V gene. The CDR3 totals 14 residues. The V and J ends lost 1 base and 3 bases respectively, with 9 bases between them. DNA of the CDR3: TGTGCCAGCAGTTTATCCATAGCGGAAGAGACCCAGTACTTC. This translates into CASSLSIAEETQYF.

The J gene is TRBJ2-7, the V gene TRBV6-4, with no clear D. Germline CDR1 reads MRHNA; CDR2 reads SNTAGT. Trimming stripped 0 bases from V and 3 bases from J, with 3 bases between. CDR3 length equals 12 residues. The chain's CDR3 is CASSDSIYEQYF. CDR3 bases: TGTGCCAGCAGTGACTCAATCTACGAGCAGTACTTC.

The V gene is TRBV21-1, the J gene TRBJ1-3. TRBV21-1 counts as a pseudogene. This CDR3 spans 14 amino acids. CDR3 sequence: CASSSPGDRNTIYF. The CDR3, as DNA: TGTGCCAGCAGCAGTCCGGGGGATAGAAACACCATATATTTT.

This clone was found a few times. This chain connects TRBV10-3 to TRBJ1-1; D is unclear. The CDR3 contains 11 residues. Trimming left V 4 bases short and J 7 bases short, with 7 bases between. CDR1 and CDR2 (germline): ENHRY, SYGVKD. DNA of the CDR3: TGTGCCATCAGTGGGCAGCTTGAAGCTTTCTTT. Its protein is CAISGQLEAFF.

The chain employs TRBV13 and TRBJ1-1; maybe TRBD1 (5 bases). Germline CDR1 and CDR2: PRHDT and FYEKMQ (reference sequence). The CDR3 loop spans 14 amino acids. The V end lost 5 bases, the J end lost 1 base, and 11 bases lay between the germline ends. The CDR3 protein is CASSAHGGNTEAFF. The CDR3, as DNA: TGTGCCAGCAGCGCGCACGGGGGGAACACTGAAGCTTTCTTT. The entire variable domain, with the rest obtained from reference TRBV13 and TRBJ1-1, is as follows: AAGVIQSPRHLIKEKRETATLKCYPIPRHDTVYWYQQGPGQDPQFLISFYEKMQSDKGSIPDRFSAQQFSDYHSELNMSSLELGDSALYFCASSAHGGNTEAFFGQGTRLTVV.

The CDR3 DNA reads as TGTGCCAGCTCCCGGGGAGTCACCGGGGAGCTGTTTTTT. As protein: CASSRGVTGELFF. The chain recombines TRBV5-6 with TRBJ2-2; D possibly corresponds to TRBD2 (5 bases). Germline assignment: CDR1 SGHDT and CDR2 YYEEEE. Between the trimmed V and J ends, which lost 7 bases and 4 bases, there was a span of 11 bases. The CDR3 has 13 residues.

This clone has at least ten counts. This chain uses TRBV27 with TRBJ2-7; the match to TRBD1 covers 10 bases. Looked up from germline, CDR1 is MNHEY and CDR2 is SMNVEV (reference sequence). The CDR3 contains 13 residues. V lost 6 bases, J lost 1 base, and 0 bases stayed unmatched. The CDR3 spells CASRGQGSYEQYF. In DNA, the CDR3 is TGTGCCAGCAGGGGACAGGGGTCCTACGAGCAGTACTTC.

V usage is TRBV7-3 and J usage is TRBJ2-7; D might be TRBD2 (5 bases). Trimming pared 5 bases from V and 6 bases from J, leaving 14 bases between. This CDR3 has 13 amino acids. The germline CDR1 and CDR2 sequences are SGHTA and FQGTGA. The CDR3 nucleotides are TGTGCCAGCAGCCTGGTTGTAAGCGGCGAGCAGTACTTC. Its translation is CASSLVVSGEQYF.

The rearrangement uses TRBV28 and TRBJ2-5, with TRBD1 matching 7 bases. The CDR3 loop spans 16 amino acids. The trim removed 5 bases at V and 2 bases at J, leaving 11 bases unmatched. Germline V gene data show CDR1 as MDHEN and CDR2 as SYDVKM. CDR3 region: CASSPTRGTNQETQYF. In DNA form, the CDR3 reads TGTGCCAGCAGTCCCACCAGGGGGACGAATCAAGAGACCCAGTACTTC.

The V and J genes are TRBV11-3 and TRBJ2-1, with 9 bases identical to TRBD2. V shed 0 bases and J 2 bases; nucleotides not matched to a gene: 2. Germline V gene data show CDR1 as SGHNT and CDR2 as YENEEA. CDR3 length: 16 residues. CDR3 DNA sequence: TGTGCCAGCAGCTTAGAAGCGGGAGGAACCTACAATGAGCAGTTCTTC. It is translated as CASSLEAGGTYNEQFF.

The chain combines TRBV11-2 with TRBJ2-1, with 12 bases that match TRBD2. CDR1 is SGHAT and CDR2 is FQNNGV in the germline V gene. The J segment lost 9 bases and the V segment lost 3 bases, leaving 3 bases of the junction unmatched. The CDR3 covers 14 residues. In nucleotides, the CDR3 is TGTGCCAGCAGCTTCGGACTAGCGGGACGTGAGCAGTTCTTC. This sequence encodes CASSFGLAGREQFF.

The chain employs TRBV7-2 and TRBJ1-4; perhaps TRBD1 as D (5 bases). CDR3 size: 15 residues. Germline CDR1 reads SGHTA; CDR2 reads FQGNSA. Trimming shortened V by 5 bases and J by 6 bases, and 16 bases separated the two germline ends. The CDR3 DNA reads TGTGCCAGCAGCCGAGGGAGGGGAGGGTATGAAAAACTGTTTTTT. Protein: CASSRGRGGYEKLFF.

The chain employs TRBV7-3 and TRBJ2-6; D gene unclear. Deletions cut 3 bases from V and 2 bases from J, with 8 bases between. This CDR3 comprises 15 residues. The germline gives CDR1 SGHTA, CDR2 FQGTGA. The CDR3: CASSFFRAGANVLTF. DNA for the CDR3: TGTGCCAGCAGCTTTTTTAGGGCTGGGGCCAACGTCCTGACTTTC.